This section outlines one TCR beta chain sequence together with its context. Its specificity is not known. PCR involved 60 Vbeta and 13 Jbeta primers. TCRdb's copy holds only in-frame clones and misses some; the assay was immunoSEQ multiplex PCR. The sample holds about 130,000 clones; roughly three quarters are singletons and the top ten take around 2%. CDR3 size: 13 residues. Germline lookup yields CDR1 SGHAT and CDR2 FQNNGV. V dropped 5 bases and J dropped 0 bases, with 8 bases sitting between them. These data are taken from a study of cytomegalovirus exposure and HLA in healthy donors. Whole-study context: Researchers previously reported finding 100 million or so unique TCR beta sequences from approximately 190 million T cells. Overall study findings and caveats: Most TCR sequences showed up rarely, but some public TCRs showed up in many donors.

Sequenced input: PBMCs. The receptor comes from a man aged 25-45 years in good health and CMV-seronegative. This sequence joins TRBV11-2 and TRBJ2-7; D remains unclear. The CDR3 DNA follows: TGTGCCAGCAGCAATCAAATCTCCTACGAGCAGTACTTC. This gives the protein CASSNQISYEQYF.